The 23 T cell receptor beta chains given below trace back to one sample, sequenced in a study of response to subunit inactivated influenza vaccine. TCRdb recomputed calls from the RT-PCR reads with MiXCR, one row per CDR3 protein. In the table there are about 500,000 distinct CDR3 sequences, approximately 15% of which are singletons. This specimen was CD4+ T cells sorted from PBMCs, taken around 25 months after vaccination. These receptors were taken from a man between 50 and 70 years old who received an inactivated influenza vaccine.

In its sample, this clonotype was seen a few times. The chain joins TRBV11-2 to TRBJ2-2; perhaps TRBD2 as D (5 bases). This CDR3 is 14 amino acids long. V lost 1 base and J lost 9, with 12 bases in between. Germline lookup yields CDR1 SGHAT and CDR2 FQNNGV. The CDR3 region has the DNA TGTGCCAGCAGCTTAGGGACGGCCGGGAGGGAGCTGTTTTTT. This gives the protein CASSLGTAGRELFF.

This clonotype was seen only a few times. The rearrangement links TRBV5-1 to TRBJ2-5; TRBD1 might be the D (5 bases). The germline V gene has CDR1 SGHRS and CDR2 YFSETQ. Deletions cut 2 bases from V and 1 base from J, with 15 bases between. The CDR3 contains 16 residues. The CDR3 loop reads CASSFGPGRVQETQYF. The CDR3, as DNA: TGCGCCAGCAGCTTCGGTCCAGGCAGGGTCCAAGAGACCCAGTACTTC.

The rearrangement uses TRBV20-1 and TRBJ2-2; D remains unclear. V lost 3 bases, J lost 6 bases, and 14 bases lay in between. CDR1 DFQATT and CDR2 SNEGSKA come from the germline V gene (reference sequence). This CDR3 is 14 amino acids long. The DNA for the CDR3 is TGCAGTGCTAGCCCCAACGGCAAGGCCGGGGAGCTGTTTTTT. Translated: CSASPNGKAGELFF.

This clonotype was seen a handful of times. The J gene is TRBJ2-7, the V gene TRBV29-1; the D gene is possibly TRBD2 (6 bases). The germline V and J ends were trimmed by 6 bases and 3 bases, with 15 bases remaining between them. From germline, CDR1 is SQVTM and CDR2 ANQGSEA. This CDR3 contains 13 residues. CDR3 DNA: TGCAGCGTGGGGATGGGGGGTCGCTACGAGCAGTACTTC. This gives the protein CSVGMGGRYEQYF.

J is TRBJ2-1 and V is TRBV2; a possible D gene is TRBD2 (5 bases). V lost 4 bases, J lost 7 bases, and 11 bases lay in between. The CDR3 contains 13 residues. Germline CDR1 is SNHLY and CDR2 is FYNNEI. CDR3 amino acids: CASSAGNRNEQFF. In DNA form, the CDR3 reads TGTGCCAGCAGTGCCGGGAATAGGAATGAGCAGTTCTTC.

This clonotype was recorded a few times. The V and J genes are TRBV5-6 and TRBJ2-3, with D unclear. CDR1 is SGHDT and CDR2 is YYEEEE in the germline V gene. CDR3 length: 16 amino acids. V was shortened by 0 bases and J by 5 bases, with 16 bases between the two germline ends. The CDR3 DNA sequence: TGTGCCAGCAGCTTGGCCAGTTCGGTGATCGGAGATACGCAGTATTTT. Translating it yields CASSLASSVIGDTQYF.

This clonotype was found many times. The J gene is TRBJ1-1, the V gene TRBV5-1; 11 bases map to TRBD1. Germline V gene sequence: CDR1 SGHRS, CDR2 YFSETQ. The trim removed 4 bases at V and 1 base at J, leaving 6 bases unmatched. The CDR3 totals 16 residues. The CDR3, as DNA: TGCGCCAGCAGCCAGGGACAGGGGGGGCGGAACACTGAAGCTTTCTTT. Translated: CASSQGQGGRNTEAFF.

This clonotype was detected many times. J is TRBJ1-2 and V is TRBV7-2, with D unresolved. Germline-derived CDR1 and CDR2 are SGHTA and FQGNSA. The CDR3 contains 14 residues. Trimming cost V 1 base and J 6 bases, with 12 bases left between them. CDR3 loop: CASSLGPSPDGYTF. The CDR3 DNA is TGTGCCAGCAGCTTAGGTCCCAGTCCGGATGGCTACACCTTC.

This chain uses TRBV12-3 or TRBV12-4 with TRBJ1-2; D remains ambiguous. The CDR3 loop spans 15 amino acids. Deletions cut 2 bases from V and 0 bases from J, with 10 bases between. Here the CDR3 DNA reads TGTGCCAGCAGTTTAATGAGACAAACTAACTATGGCTACACCTTC. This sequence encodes CASSLMRQTNYGYTF.

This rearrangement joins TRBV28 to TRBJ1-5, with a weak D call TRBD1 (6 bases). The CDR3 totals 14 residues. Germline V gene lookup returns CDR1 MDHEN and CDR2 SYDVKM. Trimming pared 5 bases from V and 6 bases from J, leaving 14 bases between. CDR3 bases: TGTGCCAGCAGTCCGACAGGTAAAGGTCAGCCCCAGCATTTT. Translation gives CASSPTGKGQPQHF.

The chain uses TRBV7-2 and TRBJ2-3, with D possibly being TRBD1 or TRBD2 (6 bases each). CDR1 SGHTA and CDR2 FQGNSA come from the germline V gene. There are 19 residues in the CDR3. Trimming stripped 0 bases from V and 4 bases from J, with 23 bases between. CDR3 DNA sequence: TGTGCCAGCAGCTTAGCGCTGATAAAGGGGGGACGATGGCCAGATACGCAGTATTTT. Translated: CASSLALIKGGRWPDTQYF.

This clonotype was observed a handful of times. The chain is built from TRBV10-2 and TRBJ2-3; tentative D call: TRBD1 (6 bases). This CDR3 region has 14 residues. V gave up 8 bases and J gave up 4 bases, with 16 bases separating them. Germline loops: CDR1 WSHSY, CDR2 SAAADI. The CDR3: CASSTGPPSDTQYF. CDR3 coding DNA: TGCGCCAGCTCTACAGGGCCCCCCTCAGATACGCAGTATTTT.

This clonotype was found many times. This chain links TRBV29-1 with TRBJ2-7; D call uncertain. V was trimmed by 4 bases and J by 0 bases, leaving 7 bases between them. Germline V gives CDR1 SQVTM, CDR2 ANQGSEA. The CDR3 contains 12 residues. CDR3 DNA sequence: TGCAGCGTTGGAAGGAGCTCCTACGAGCAGTACTTC. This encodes CSVGRSSYEQYF.

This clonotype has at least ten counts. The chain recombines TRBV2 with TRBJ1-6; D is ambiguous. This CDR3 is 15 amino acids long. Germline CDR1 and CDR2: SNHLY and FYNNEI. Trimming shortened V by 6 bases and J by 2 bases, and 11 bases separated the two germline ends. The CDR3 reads CASSRLLPYNSPLHF. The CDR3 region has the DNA TGTGCCAGCAGCCGTTTACTACCCTATAATTCACCCCTCCACTTT.

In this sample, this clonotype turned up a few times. The CDR3 nucleotides are TGTGCCAGCAGCTCCGGAGACAGGGGAGGCACCGGGGAGCTGTTTTTT. Its protein product is CASSSGDRGGTGELFF. V is TRBV5-6 and J is TRBJ2-2, with TRBD1 matching 8 bases. Germline values: CDR1 SGHDT, CDR2 YYEEEE. CDR3 size: 16 residues. Trimming removed 3 bases from V and 4 bases from J; junction bases left unmatched: 8.

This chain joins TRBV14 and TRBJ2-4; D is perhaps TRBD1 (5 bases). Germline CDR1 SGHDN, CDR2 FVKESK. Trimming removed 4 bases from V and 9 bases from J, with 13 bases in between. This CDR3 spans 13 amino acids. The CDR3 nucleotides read TGTGCCAGCAGCCTGGACATTCAGACCATTCAGTACTTC. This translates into CASSLDIQTIQYF.

CDR3 bases: TGCAGTGCTACCCGTGGGAGTGGAGGCACAGATACGCAGTATTTT. Amino acid sequence: CSATRGSGGTDTQYF. The V gene is TRBV20-1, the J gene TRBJ2-3; D is possibly TRBD2 (5 bases). The ends were cut back, 4 bases at V and 1 base at J, with 15 bases in the middle. The CDR3 is made up of 15 amino acids. Germline lookup yields CDR1 DFQATT and CDR2 SNEGSKA (reference sequence).

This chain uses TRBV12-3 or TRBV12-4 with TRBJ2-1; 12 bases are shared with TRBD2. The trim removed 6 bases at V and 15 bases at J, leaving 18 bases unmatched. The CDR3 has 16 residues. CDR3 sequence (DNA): TGTGCCAGCAGCCCTGCGACTAGCGGGAGTATTGCTATTCGGTTCTTC. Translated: CASSPATSGSIAIRFF.

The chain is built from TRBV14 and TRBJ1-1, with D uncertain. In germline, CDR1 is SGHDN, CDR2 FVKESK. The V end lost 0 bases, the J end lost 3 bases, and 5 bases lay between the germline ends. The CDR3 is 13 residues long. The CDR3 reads CASSQDFHTEAFF. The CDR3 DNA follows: TGTGCCAGCAGCCAAGATTTTCACACTGAAGCTTTCTTT.

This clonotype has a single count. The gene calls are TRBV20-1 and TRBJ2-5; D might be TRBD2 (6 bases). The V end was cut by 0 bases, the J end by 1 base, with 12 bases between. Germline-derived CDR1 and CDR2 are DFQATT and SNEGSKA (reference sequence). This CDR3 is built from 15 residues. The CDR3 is CSARDVVAVQETQYF. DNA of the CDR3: TGCAGTGCTAGAGATGTGGTAGCGGTCCAAGAGACCCAGTACTTC.

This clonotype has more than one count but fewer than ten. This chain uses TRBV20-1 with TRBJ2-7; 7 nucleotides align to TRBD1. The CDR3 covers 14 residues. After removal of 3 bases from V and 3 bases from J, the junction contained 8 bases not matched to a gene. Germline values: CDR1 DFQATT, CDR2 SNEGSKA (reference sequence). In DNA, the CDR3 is TGCAGTGCTAGCAACCGGGACAGACACTACGAGCAGTACTTC. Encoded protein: CSASNRDRHYEQYF.

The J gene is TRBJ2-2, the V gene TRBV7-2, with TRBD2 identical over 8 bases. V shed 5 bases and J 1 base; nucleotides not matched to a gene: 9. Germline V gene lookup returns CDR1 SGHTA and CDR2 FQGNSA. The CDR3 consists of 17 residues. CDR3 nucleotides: TGTGCCAGCAGCCCACTCAGCGGGAGCCAGAACACCGGGGAGCTGTTTTTT. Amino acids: CASSPLSGSQNTGELFF.

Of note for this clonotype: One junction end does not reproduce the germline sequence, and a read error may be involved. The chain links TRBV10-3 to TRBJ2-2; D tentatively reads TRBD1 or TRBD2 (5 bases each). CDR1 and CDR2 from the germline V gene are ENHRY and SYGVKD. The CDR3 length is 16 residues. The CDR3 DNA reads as TGTGCCATCAGTGGCCCCGTGCGGCAGAGCACCAGGGAGCTGTTCTTT. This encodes CAISGPVRQSTRELFF.